The table lists the clone carrying this T cell receptor beta chain with many counts. Its specificity is unknown. The sample originates from a study of spatial heterogeneity in lung cancer. For the study at large: Beta-chain sequences consistently outnumbered alpha-chain sequences in detection. The average appearance count of each unique TCR and UMI combination in raw reads was more than 9.5. Study-wide results and caveats: Compared with follow-up, resection was when ubiquitous expanded tumor TCRs appeared in blood more.

Germline V gives CDR1 SGHRS, CDR2 YFSETQ. This CDR3 has 16 amino acids. V shed 3 bases and J 5 bases; nucleotides not matched to a gene: 7. One entry per CDR3 protein, called by TCRdb with MiXCR from the 5' RACE reads. The table records some 100,000 distinct CDR3 sequences, 12% of them present only once. Indicated time point: sample taken at primary tumor resection. Whole RNA from tumor, nontumor lung or frozen PBMC was sequenced unsorted. This sequence originates from a male donor with early-stage non-small cell lung cancer. Material: PBMCs, obtained at surgery. The chain recombines TRBV5-1 with TRBJ2-3; 12 bases match TRBD2. Here the CDR3 DNA reads TGCGCCAGCAGCTCCCAGACTAGCGGGGGTGGAGATACGCAGTATTTT. It yields the protein CASSSQTSGGGDTQYF.